These T cell receptor beta chains were read from a single sample in a study of blood T cells in healthy people across ages. One entry per CDR3 protein results from TCRdb running MiXCR on the 5' RACE reads. In the table there are about 540,000 distinct CDR3 sequences, less than 25% of which are singletons. These data were also reused for a study on T cells of mothers and their children.

Sequencing was performed on blood. Receptors were obtained from a boy aged 5-17 years in good health. CDR3s include the opening cysteine and the closing phenylalanine or tryptophan.

J gene: TRBJ2-2
V gene: TRBV5-1
CDR3 protein: CASSLEHRLALHTGELFF

J gene: TRBJ2-7
V gene: TRBV27
CDR3 protein: CASGKKYGTTNYEQYF

J gene: TRBJ2-2
V gene: TRBV7-3
CDR3 protein: CASSTAHNGELFF

J gene: TRBJ2-3
V gene: TRBV7-9
CDR3 protein: CASSLRPRGQRGTDTQYF

J gene: TRBJ2-1
V gene: TRBV5-6
CDR3 protein: CASSFYPGGINNEQFF

J gene: TRBJ2-6
V gene: TRBV5-6
CDR3 protein: CASSLITGGGANVLTF

J gene: TRBJ2-1
V gene: TRBV4-1
CDR3 protein: CASSQRGLQSYEQSF

J gene: TRBJ2-3
V gene: TRBV7-2
CDR3 protein: CASSLYAELHYF

J gene: TRBJ1-1
V gene: TRBV7-2
CDR3 protein: CASSQFPPLDAF

J gene: TRBJ2-7
V gene: TRBV4-1
CDR3 protein: CASSQDTYEQYF

J gene: TRBJ2-1
V gene: TRBV7-2
CDR3 protein: CASSPPKAPFF

J gene: TRBJ2-4
V gene: TRBV27
CDR3 protein: CASSSGLAKSIQYF

J gene: TRBJ2-5
V gene: TRBV7-2
CDR3 protein: CASSWRETQYF

J gene: TRBJ1-1
V gene: TRBV6-5
CDR3 protein: CASSPHTAAAFF

J gene: TRBJ1-2
V gene: TRBV6-1
CDR3 protein: CASSLGQGRDGYTF

J gene: TRBJ2-7
V gene: TRBV12-3/TRBV12-4
CDR3 protein: CASSLSGAPPLEQYF

J gene: TRBJ1-2
V gene: TRBV25-1
CDR3 protein: CASSEDRILNYGYTF

J gene: TRBJ2-1
V gene: TRBV28
CDR3 protein: CASSHPPRAYNEQFF

J gene: TRBJ2-1
V gene: TRBV7-2
CDR3 protein: CASSPITYNEQFF

J gene: TRBJ1-6
V gene: TRBV28
CDR3 protein: CASSLPGRGSPLHF

J gene: TRBJ2-6
V gene: TRBV15
CDR3 protein: CATSRDASGANVLTF

J gene: TRBJ1-6
V gene: TRBV9
CDR3 protein: CASSARQGNSPLHF

J gene: TRBJ2-6
V gene: TRBV6-5
CDR3 protein: CASSYGARSSGANVLTF

J gene: NA
V gene: TRBV5-1
CDR3 protein: CASTGQGTSGSTTYNEQFF

J gene: TRBJ1-4
V gene: TRBV21-1
CDR3 protein: CASSKDRTALVNEKLFF

J gene: TRBJ1-5
V gene: TRBV19
CDR3 protein: CASSSRGLGQPQHF

J gene: TRBJ1-1
V gene: TRBV5-1
CDR3 protein: CASSQIAGDGNTEAFF

J gene: TRBJ2-5
V gene: TRBV27
CDR3 protein: CASSLTTSGAETQYF

J gene: TRBJ2-5
V gene: TRBV14
CDR3 protein: CASSPGTIRNEETQYF

J gene: TRBJ2-1
V gene: TRBV4-1
CDR3 protein: CASSQEVSGRSEQFF

J gene: TRBJ2-3
V gene: TRBV5-6
CDR3 protein: CASSLAGGRDTDTQYF

J gene: TRBJ1-2
V gene: TRBV7-2
CDR3 protein: CASSPVGQGNYGYTF

J gene: NA
V gene: TRBV20-1
CDR3 protein: CSAGETGEQFF

J gene: TRBJ2-5
V gene: TRBV5-1
CDR3 protein: CASSLGGQGARETQYF

J gene: TRBJ1-5
V gene: TRBV5-5
CDR3 protein: CASSLNRDVRSNQPQHF

J gene: TRBJ2-3
V gene: TRBV29-1
CDR3 protein: CSVVQLRTTDTQYF

J gene: TRBJ1-3
V gene: TRBV9
CDR3 protein: CASSVGGTGTDTIYF

J gene: TRBJ2-7
V gene: TRBV7-2
CDR3 protein: CASRRTVGTGGNEQYF

J gene: TRBJ2-7
V gene: TRBV2
CDR3 protein: CASSGDRGRPWEQYF

J gene: TRBJ1-2
V gene: TRBV20-1
CDR3 protein: CSARGIYYGYTF

J gene: TRBJ2-7
V gene: TRBV7-2
CDR3 protein: CASSLVGSGQGYEQYF

J gene: TRBJ1-1
V gene: TRBV29-1
CDR3 protein: CSAARRGNTEAFF

J gene: TRBJ1-2
V gene: TRBV9
CDR3 protein: CASSVPPLTGVNGYTF

J gene: TRBJ2-3
V gene: TRBV10-3
CDR3 protein: CAISELSGTSADTQYF

J gene: TRBJ2-1
V gene: TRBV4-2
CDR3 protein: CASSLNPSGSDEQFF

J gene: TRBJ2-2
V gene: TRBV29-1
CDR3 protein: CSVPGTSSTGELFF

J gene: TRBJ1-3
V gene: TRBV7-2
CDR3 protein: CASSSDVSSRNTIYF

J gene: TRBJ2-5
V gene: TRBV29-1
CDR3 protein: CSVETAGLGETQYF

J gene: NA
V gene: TRBV6-6
CDR3 protein: CASSYSIGVAQETQYF

J gene: TRBJ2-1
V gene: TRBV6-6
CDR3 protein: CASSSAPYNEQFF

J gene: TRBJ1-2
V gene: TRBV11-2
CDR3 protein: CASSLVQGPSILNYGYTF

J gene: TRBJ2-7
V gene: TRBV5-1
CDR3 protein: CAGSLGFRGWGISSYEQYF

J gene: NA
V gene: TRBV2
CDR3 protein: CASSEIGGRGETQYF